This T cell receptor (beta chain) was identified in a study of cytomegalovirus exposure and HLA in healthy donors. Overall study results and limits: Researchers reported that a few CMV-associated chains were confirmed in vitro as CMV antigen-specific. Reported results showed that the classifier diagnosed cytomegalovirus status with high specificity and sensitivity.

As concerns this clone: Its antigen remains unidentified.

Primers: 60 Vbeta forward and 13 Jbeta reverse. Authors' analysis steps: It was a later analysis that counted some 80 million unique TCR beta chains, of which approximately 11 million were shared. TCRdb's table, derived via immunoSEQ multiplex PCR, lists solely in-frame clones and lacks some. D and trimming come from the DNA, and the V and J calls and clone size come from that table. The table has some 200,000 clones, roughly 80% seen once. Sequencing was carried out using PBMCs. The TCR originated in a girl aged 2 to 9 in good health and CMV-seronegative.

CDR3 region: CASSFGGGNTEAFF. CDR3 sequence (DNA): TGTGCCAGCAGTTTTGGGGGGGGGAACACTGAAGCTTTCTTT. This sequence joins TRBV6-6 and TRBJ1-1, with D possibly matching TRBD1 (5 bases). The CDR3 runs to 14 residues. Germline CDR1 MNHNY, CDR2 SVGAGI (reference sequence). Trimming removed 4 bases at V and 1 base at J, with 10 bases between.